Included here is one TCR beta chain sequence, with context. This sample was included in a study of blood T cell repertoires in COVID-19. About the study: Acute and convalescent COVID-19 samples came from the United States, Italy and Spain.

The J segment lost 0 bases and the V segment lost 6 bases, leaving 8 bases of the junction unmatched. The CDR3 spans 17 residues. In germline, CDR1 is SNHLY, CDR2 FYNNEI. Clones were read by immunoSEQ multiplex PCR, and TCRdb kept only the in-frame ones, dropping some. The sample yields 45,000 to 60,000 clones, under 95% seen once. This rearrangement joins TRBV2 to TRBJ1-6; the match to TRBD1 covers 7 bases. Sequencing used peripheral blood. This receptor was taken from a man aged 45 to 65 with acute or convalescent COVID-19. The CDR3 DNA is TGTGCCAGCAGCCTACAGGGGCCACGCTCCTATAATTCACCCCTCCACTTT. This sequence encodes CASSLQGPRSYNSPLHF.